This T cell receptor (beta chain) originates from a study of blood T cell repertoires in COVID-19. About the research overall: In each case, the material was cDNA or gDNA derived from T cells, B-cell-depleted T cells, or PBMCs.

V shed 5 bases and J 5 bases; nucleotides not matched to a gene: 18. The CDR3 extends over 19 amino acids. Germline V lookup: CDR1 KGHDR, CDR2 SFDVKD. Authors' analysis steps: Amplifying reference gene primers gave estimates of nucleated cell counts. The data were produced by immunoSEQ multiplex PCR, yet TCRdb's version contains in-frame clones alone and is incomplete. Clonal size and the V and J genes are those of that table, whereas D and trimming came from the DNA. The table shows about 280,000 clones, with around 86% occurring only once. Sequencing input: peripheral blood. The gene calls are TRBV24-1 and TRBJ2-1; the match to TRBD1 covers 9 bases. This receptor was identified in a human donor in a cohort sampled during active COVID-19. Here the CDR3 DNA reads TGTGCCACCAGTGCCCCCCTGGGTAAGGGACAGGGAACCCACAATGAGCAGTTCTTC. This translates into CATSAPLGKGQGTHNEQFF.